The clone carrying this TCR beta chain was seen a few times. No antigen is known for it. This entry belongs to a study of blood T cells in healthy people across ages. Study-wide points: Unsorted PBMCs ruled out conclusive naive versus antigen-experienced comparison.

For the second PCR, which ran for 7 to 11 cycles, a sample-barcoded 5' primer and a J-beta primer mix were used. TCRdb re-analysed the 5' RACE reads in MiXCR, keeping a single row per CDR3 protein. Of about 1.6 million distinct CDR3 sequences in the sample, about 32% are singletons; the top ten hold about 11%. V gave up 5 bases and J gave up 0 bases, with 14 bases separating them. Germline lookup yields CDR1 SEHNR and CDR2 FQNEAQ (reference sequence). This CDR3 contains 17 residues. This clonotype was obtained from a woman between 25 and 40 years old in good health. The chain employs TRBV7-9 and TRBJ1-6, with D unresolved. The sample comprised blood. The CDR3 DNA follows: TGTGCCAGCAGCCTCGGGCCGCGGAGCTCCTATAATTCACCCCTCCACTTT. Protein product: CASSLGPRSSYNSPLHF.